This T cell receptor beta chain was identified during a study of identifying expanded T cells in peripheral blood. General observations from the study: Technical replicates showed about 1.1 changed clones; two weeks about 16.4; four weeks 19. Across healthy donors, higher total template counts meant significantly greater roughly 2-week count variance.

Here immunoSEQ multiplex PCR was the method, and the copy in TCRdb shows in-frame clones only, minus some. Here the sample spans around 68,000 clones, around 87% being singletons. On this clone: Its target is unknown.

The V end lost 9 bases, the J end lost 0 bases, and 9 bases lay between the germline ends. The CDR3 loop spans 13 amino acids. The germline CDR1 and CDR2 sequences are MNHNS and SASEGT. Sample: blood. The source of this sequence is a person between 18 and 75 years old in good health. The V and J genes are TRBV6-1 and TRBJ2-1; no clear D. The CDR3 sequence: CASTALSYNEQFF. In DNA form, the CDR3 reads TGTGCCAGTACTGCCCTCTCCTACAATGAGCAGTTCTTC.